The clone carrying this T cell receptor beta chain was seen ten or more times. This record belongs to a study of T cells after yellow fever vaccination. Via MiXCR, TCRdb re-called the 5' RACE reads, giving one row per CDR3 protein. The table shows approximately 150,000 distinct CDR3 sequences, with approximately 6.2% occurring only once. The CDR3 is 15 amino acids. Germline V gene sequence: CDR1 DFQATT, CDR2 SNEGSKA (reference sequence). V was shortened by 6 bases and J by 2 bases, with 17 bases between the two germline ends. The sequencing used CD4+ T cells sorted from PBMCs, collected on the day of the first yellow fever vaccination. This TCR came from a man younger than 30 who received the YFV17D yellow fever vaccine. The V gene is TRBV20-1, the J gene TRBJ2-1, with a possible D match to TRBD1 (6 bases). The CDR3 bases are TGCAGTGCGACAGGATCGCCGGGCACCTACAATGAGCAGTTCTTC. It codes for CSATGSPGTYNEQFF.